These 8 T cell receptor beta chains share one sample of origin, sequenced in a study of identical twins. TCRdb analysed the 5' RACE reads with MiXCR anew, one entry per CDR3 protein. The sample comprises approximately 1.8 million distinct CDR3 sequences, roughly 35% of which are singletons, and approximately 0.25% rests with the top ten. The sequencing sample was made of cord blood. Every receptor here comes from a newborn girl in good health.

Written as DNA, the CDR3 is TGTGCCAGCAGCTTGTCCTATTCGGTCGGACTAGTCACAGATACGCAGTATTTT. Its protein product is CASSLSYSVGLVTDTQYF. The J gene is TRBJ2-3, the V gene TRBV5-5, with TRBD2 matching over 7 bases. The germline gives CDR1 SGHKS, CDR2 YYEKEE (reference sequence). The CDR3 spans 18 residues. The V gene end was trimmed by 1 base and the J gene end by 2 bases; junction bases not matched to a gene: 13.

The rearrangement joins TRBV20-1 to TRBJ1-2; tentative D call: TRBD1 (5 bases). The CDR3 loop spans 11 amino acids. V gave up 5 bases and J gave up 8 bases, with 12 bases separating them. Germline CDR1 is DFQATT and CDR2 is SNEGSKA (reference sequence). For the CDR3, the DNA is TGCAGTGCTGCGGACATGGCAGGCTACACCTTC. This translates into CSAADMAGYTF.

This chain joins TRBV4-2 and TRBJ2-7, with TRBD2 matching 9 bases. V lost 0 bases to trimming and J lost 2 bases; unmatched junction nucleotides: 5. The CDR3 is 16 residues long. CDR1 is LGHNA, CDR2 YNFKEQ, per germline. CDR3 region: CASSQDASGATYEQYF. The CDR3 nucleotides are TGTGCCAGCAGCCAAGATGCTAGCGGGGCTACCTACGAGCAGTACTTC.

V is TRBV20-1 and J is TRBJ2-3; maybe TRBD2 (6 bases). Between the trimmed V and J ends, which lost 1 base and 2 bases, there was a span of 10 bases. The CDR3 has 14 amino acids. Per the germline V gene, CDR1 is DFQATT and CDR2 is SNEGSKA (reference sequence). CDR3 residues: CSARGTMNTDTQYF. CDR3 coding DNA: TGCAGTGCTAGAGGGACTATGAACACAGATACGCAGTATTTT.

This clonotype appeared many times. This chain joins TRBV11-2 and TRBJ1-2; D is uncertain. Germline V gene sequence: CDR1 SGHAT, CDR2 FQNNGV. This CDR3 spans 17 amino acids. V dropped 5 bases and J dropped 3 bases, with 22 bases sitting between them. This CDR3 is CASSRPFERRLYYGYTF. The CDR3 bases are TGTGCCAGCAGCCGACCGTTCGAAAGAAGGTTATACTATGGCTACACCTTC.

The chain employs TRBV24-1 and TRBJ2-1; D is possibly TRBD2 (6 bases). The J call could be wrong; TRBJ2-7 is a better fit for the DNA end. Germline CDR1 and CDR2: KGHDR and SFDVKD. The CDR3 runs 16 residues. CDR3 nucleotide sequence: TGTGCCACCAGTGATTTTACGCGGGGAGGCTACAATGAGCAGTACTTC. Protein product: CATSDFTRGGYNEQYF.

The chain carries TRBV5-6 and TRBJ2-1; D might be TRBD1 or TRBD2, each matching 5 bases. The length of the CDR3 is 15 residues. Trimming left V 1 base short and J 4 bases short, with 12 bases between. Looked up from germline, CDR1 is SGHDT and CDR2 is YYEEEE. CDR3 sequence: CASSLWGFRYNEQFF. The CDR3 nucleotides are TGTGCCAGCAGCTTGTGGGGGTTTAGATACAATGAGCAGTTCTTC.

The V and J genes are TRBV28 and TRBJ2-3, with no clear D. Trimming removed 2 bases from V and 3 bases from J, with 12 bases in between. Germline V lookup: CDR1 MDHEN, CDR2 SYDVKM. This CDR3 is 15 amino acids long. The CDR3 nucleotides read TGTGCCAGCAGTTTAATGGGTCCCAAGACAGATACGCAGTATTTT. It is translated as CASSLMGPKTDTQYF.